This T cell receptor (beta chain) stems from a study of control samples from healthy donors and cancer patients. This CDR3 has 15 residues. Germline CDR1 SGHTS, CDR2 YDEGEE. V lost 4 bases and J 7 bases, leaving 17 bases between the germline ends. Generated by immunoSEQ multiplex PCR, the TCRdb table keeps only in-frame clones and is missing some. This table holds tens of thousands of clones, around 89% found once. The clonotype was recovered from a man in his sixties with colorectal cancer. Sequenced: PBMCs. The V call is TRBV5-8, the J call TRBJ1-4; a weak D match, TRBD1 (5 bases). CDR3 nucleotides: TGTGCCAGCAGCCCCCGGGGGGTTGCGCCTGAAAAACTGTTTTTT. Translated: CASSPRGVAPEKLFF.